This TCR beta chain was identified during a study of breast tumors, draining lymph nodes, adjacent tissues. V was shortened by 1 base and J by 5 bases, with 10 bases between the two germline ends. The CDR3 is 14 residues long. CDR1 SGHRS and CDR2 YFSETQ come from the germline V gene. Samples came from axillary lymph nodes draining the breast cancer. On this clonotype itself: Its matching antigen is unknown.

Study-wide findings and caveats: Tumor TCR diversity was below lymph nodes but above nontumor tissue. Compared with basal-like, luminal-like tumors shared significantly more repertoire with nontumor tissue. That most tumor T cells come from lymph nodes remained unproven.

TCRdb fed the multiplex PCR reads into MiXCR, producing one record per CDR3 protein. The table includes around 150,000 distinct CDR3 sequences, over 25% detected once. The chain is built from TRBV5-1 and TRBJ2-1; tentatively, D is TRBD1 (6 bases). The sequencing input was axillary lymph node tissue. The clonotype comes from a female donor with breast cancer. Some clones in this sample may be carry-over from other donors' samples. The CDR3 region is CASSLLQGHNEQFF. Written as DNA, the CDR3 is TGCGCCAGCAGCTTGTTACAGGGCCACAATGAGCAGTTCTTC.